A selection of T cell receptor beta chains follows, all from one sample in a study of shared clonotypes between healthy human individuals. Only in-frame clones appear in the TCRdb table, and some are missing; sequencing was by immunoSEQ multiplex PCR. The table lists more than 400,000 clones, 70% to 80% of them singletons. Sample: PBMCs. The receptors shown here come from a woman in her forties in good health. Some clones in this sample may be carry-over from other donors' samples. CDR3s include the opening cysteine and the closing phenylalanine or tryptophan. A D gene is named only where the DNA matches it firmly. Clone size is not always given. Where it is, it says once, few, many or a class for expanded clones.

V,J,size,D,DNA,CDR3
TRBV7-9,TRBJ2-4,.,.,TGTGCCAGCAGCTTTGGGGTGGATCCAGCCAAAAACATTCAGTACTTC,CASSFGVDPAKNIQYF
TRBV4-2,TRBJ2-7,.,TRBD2,TGTGCCAGCAGTCAAGAAATACTAGCGGGAGGGCCGGGGGGGTCCTACGAGCAGTACTTC,CASSQEILAGGPGGSYEQYF
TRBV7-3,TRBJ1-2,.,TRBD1,TGTGCCAGCAGCTTGGGGACAGGGAGTAGCTACACCTTC,CASSLGTGSSYTF
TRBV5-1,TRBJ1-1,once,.,TGCGCCAGCAGCTTAGGTTCAGAAACTGAAGCTTTCTTT,CASSLGSETEAFF
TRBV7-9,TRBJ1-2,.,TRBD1,TGTGCCAGCAGCTTAGCGTTATGGGACAGCAACTATGGCTACACCTTC,CASSLALWDSNYGYTF
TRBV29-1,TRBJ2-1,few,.,TGCAGCGTCAAGGGCAATGAGCAGTTCTTC,CSVKGNEQFF
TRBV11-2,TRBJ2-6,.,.,TGTGCCAGCAGCTTACTACAGGGCTCTGGGGCCAACGTCCTGACTTTC,CASSLLQGSGANVLTF
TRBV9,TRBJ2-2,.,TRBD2,TGTGCCAGCAGCGGCAGACTAGCTGTGAACACCGGGGAGCTGTTTTTT,CASSGRLAVNTGELFF
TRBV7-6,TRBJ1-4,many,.,TGTGCCAGCAGCCGGAGGGGGGAAAAACTGTTTTTT,CASSRRGEKLFF
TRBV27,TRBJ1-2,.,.,TGTGCCAGCAGTCCAATCGCTCGGGGGGGCTACACCTTC,CASSPIARGGYTF
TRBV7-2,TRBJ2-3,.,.,TGTGCCAGCAGCTTAGACCAGGGGTCAGATACGCAGTATTTT,CASSLDQGSDTQYF
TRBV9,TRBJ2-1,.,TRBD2,TGTGCCAGCAGCGCCGGGAGGGCTGCTGAGCAGTTCTTC,CASSAGRAAEQFF
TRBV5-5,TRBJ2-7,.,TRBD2,TGTGCCAGCAGCACAGGACTAGCGGGAGTGTCCTACGAGCAGTACTTC,CASSTGLAGVSYEQYF
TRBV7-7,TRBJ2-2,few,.,TGTGCTAGCAGCCTCACCGGGACCTATGGGACCGGGGAGCTGTTTTTT,CASSLTGTYGTGELFF
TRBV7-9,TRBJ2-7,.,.,TGTGCCAGCAGCTTAGTGGGTTCCGAGCAGTACTTC,CASSLVGSEQYF
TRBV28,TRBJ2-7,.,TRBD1,TGTGCCAGCAGTCCCCGAGGGACAGGGATCTCCTACGAGCAGTACTTC,CASSPRGTGISYEQYF
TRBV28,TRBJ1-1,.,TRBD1,TGTGCCAGCAGCGAGACAGGGGGCGGCACTGAAGCTTTCTTT,CASSETGGGTEAFF
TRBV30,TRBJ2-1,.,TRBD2,TGTGCCTGGAGTGGGACTAGCGGGAGGGCCTATGTTTACGATGAGCAGTTCTTC,CAWSGTSGRAYVYDEQFF
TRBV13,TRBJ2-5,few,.,TGTGCCAGCAGCCTAACACCACCTGGGGAGACCCAGTACTTC,CASSLTPPGETQYF
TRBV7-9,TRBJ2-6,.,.,TGTGCCAGCAGTGAAAGGGGCTCTGGGGCCAACGTCCTGACTTTC,CASSERGSGANVLTF
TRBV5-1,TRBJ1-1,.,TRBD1,TGCGCCAGCAGCGCCCGGACAGGGGGGAGAACTGAAGCTTTCTTT,CASSARTGGRTEAFF
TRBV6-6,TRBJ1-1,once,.,TGTGCCAGCAGTTTGCAGGGCACCGAAGCTTTCTTT,CASSLQGTEAFF
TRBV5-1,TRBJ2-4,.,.,TGCGCCAGCAGCTTGGCGGGGGAAGAGAACATTCAGTACTTC,CASSLAGEENIQYF
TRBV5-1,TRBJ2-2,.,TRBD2,TGCGCCAGCAGCCCAGGGCGGCTAGCGGGAGCCGGGGAGCTGTTTTTT,CASSPGRLAGAGELFF
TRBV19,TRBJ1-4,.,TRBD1,TGTGCCAGCCAGACCGGGACAGTAAATGAAAAACTGTTTTTT,CASQTGTVNEKLFF
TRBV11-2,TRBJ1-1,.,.,TGTGCCAGCAGCTTAGATGTGGGGACTCAAGCTTTCTTT,CASSLDVGTQAFF
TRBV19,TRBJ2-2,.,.,TGTGCCAGCAGAAGCGGGTTCCGCACCGGGGAGCTGTTTTTT,CASRSGFRTGELFF
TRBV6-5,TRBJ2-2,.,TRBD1,TGTGCTGCAGGCGGGACAGGGAGCACCGGGGAGCTGTTTTTT,CAAGGTGSTGELFF
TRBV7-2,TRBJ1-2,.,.,TGTGCCAGCAGCGAGGGACGAGTTCTCCTTTCTAAAGGCTACACCTTC,CASSEGRVLLSKGYTF